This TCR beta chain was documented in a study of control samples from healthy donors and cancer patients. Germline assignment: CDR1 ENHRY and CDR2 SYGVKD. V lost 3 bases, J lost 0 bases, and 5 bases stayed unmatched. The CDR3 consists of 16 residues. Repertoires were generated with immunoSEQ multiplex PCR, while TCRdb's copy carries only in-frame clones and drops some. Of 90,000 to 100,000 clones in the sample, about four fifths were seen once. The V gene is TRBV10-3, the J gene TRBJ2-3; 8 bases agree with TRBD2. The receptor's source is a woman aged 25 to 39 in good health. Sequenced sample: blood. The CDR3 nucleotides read TGTGCCATCAGTGAATCCGGGACTAGTAGCACAGATACGCAGTATTTT. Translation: CAISESGTSSTDTQYF.